This T cell receptor beta chain was sequenced for a study of monozygotic twins with inflammatory bowel disease. Study outcomes and limitations: The data offered no way to tell different T cell subtypes apart.

The CDR3 has 14 residues. Germline loops: CDR1 MGHRA, CDR2 YSYEKL. A word on this clonotype: Its antigen remains unknown.

In eight separate reactions per sample, cDNA was generated. Nested amplification of TCRalpha and TCRbeta cDNA involved two PCRs of approximately 16 and 10 cycles. TCRdb reprocessed the 5' RACE reads and stores each CDR3 protein as one record, lacking DNA. This listing includes roughly 330,000 distinct CDR3 sequences. Material for sequencing was blood. The TCR originated in a human donor with ulcerative colitis or Crohn's disease, or a healthy co-twin of an affected twin (not recorded which). This rearrangement joins TRBV4-1 to TRBJ1-2; TCRdb returns TRBD1, unconfirmable since there is no DNA. CDR3 region: CASRPEQGADGYTF.